Below, 30 T cell receptor beta chains from the same sample are listed, as sequenced in a study of blood T cell repertoires in COVID-19. Assay: immunoSEQ multiplex PCR; the TCRdb copy retains only in-frame clones and omits some. The table includes roughly 300,000 clones, approximately 90% detected once. The sequenced sample was peripheral blood. The receptor set was obtained from a woman aged 25 to 45 with COVID-19, enrolled during active disease.

The J gene is TRBJ1-5, the V gene TRBV6-6; D perhaps matches TRBD1 (6 bases). Per the germline V gene, CDR1 is MNHNY and CDR2 is SVGAGI (reference sequence). V was clipped by 0 bases and J by 5 bases, with 14 bases between them. CDR3 length: 16 amino acids. CDR3 protein: CASSYSLPGVDQPQHF. Written as DNA, the CDR3 is TGTGCCAGCAGTTACTCACTCCCAGGGGTTGATCAGCCCCAGCATTTT.

The V and J genes are TRBV18 and TRBJ2-7; tentative D call: TRBD1 (5 bases). CDR1 is KGHSH, CDR2 LQKENI, per germline. The CDR3 contains 14 residues. V was pared by 3 bases and J by 1 base, with 10 bases between. In nucleotides, the CDR3 is TGTGCCAGCTCACCCGCTCAGGGTTCCTACGAGCAGTACTTC. Residues: CASSPAQGSYEQYF. Together with reference TRBV18 and TRBJ2-7, the CDR3 gives the full variable domain: NAGVMQNPRHLVRRRGQEARLRCSPMKGHSHVYWYRQLPEEGLKFMVYLQKENIIDESGMPKERFSAEFPKEGPSILRIQQVVRGDSAAYFCASSPAQGSYEQYFGPGTRLTVT.

This chain joins TRBV27 and TRBJ2-7; 10 nucleotides match TRBD1. The CDR3 is 15 amino acids. V was pared by 7 bases and J by 4 bases, with 10 bases of the junction left unmatched. Germline CDR1 reads MNHEY; CDR2 reads SMNVEV (reference sequence). The CDR3 nucleotides read TGTGCCAGCACCCAAGACAGGGGGCTAAAGTACGAGCAGTACTTC. Translation gives CASTQDRGLKYEQYF.

This chain connects TRBV18 to TRBJ2-1; the D gene is possibly TRBD1 (6 bases). Trimming shortened V by 3 bases and J by 4 bases, and 16 bases separated the two germline ends. Germline-derived CDR1 and CDR2 are KGHSH and LQKENI. The CDR3 runs to 16 residues. This CDR3 reads CASSPLGDTLYNEQFF. The CDR3 DNA sequence: TGTGCCAGCTCACCCCTTGGGGACACCCTTTACAATGAGCAGTTCTTC.

In its sample, this clone was seen once. This chain joins TRBV3-1 (or the pseudogene TRBV3-2) and TRBJ1-6; D perhaps matches TRBD1 (5 bases). The germline V gene encodes CDR1 LGHDT and CDR2 YNNKEL (reference sequence). The CDR3 is 17 amino acids. Trimming took 4 bases from V and 8 from J, leaving 21 bases between them. The chain's CDR3 is CASSLRAGISLDSPLHF. In DNA, the CDR3 is TGTGCCAGCAGCCTCAGGGCAGGGATCTCCTTAGATTCACCCCTCCACTTT.

The count of this clone is one. V is TRBV2 and J is TRBJ1-4, with 7 positions matching TRBD1. CDR1 is SNHLY, CDR2 FYNNEI, per germline. After removal of 1 base from V and 3 bases from J, the junction contained 8 bases not matched to a gene. The CDR3 extends over 17 amino acids. The CDR3 nucleotides are TGTGCCAGCAGTGAAGGAGTCAGGGGGACGGCTAATGAAAAACTGTTTTTT. It codes for CASSEGVRGTANEKLFF. The entire variable domain, with the rest obtained from reference TRBV2 and TRBJ1-4, is as follows: EPEVTQTPSHQVTQMGQEVILRCVPISNHLYFYWYRQILGQKVEFLVSFYNNEISEKSEIFDDQFSVERPDGSNFTLKIRSTKLEDSAMYFCASSEGVRGTANEKLFFGSGTQLSVL.

The chain has TRBV7-9 and TRBJ1-2; D unclear. The V end lost 3 bases, the J end lost 1 base, and 9 bases lay between the germline ends. From germline, CDR1 is SEHNR and CDR2 FQNEAQ (reference sequence). The CDR3 covers 14 residues. In DNA, the CDR3 is TGTGCCAGCAGCTTTTGGCCCATTAACTATGGCTACACCTTC. This encodes CASSFWPINYGYTF.

V is TRBV5-1 and J is TRBJ2-7, with a weak D call TRBD1 (6 bases). V lost 0 bases to trimming and J lost 3 bases, with 13 bases between them. Germline assignment: CDR1 SGHRS and CDR2 YFSETQ. There are 15 residues in the CDR3. The CDR3 region has the DNA TGCGCCAGCAGCTTGGGTGCCGGACAGCGCTACGAGCAGTACTTC. It codes for CASSLGAGQRYEQYF.

CDR3 amino acids: CASSMGTSGRTGTQYF. The CDR3 bases are TGTGCCAGCAGCATGGGGACTAGCGGTCGGACGGGGACCCAGTACTTC. The chain links TRBV5-4 to TRBJ2-5; 11 nucleotides match TRBD2. The CDR3 is 16 residues long. Germline V gives CDR1 SGHNT, CDR2 YYREEE (reference sequence). J gave up 7 bases and V 4 bases, and 12 bases lay outside the gene matches.

With regard to this clone: Other DNA sequences within the sample encode an identical CDR3. The chain links TRBV5-1 to TRBJ1-5; 7 bases are shared with TRBD1. CDR1 is SGHRS, CDR2 YFSETQ, per germline. The J segment lost 6 bases and the V segment lost 2 bases, leaving 5 bases of the junction unmatched. The CDR3 consists of 14 residues. The CDR3 loop reads CASSLTGVGQPQHF. CDR3 nucleotide sequence: TGCGCCAGCAGCTTAACAGGGGTGGGTCAGCCCCAGCATTTT. Drawing the rest from reference TRBV5-1 and TRBJ1-5, the complete variable domain is KAGVTQTPRYLIKTRGQQVTLSCSPISGHRSVSWYQQTPGQGLQFLFEYFSETQRNKGNFPGRFSGRQFSNSRSEMNVSTLELGDSALYLCASSLTGVGQPQHFGDGTRLSIL.

The rearrangement uses TRBV19 and TRBJ1-2, with D possibly being TRBD1 (5 bases). This CDR3 is 12 amino acids long. Trimming stripped 5 bases from V and 8 bases from J, with 12 bases between. Germline CDR1 is LNHDA and CDR2 is SQIVND (reference sequence). The CDR3 region is CASSSSGSGYTF. Here the CDR3 DNA reads TGTGCCAGTAGTTCCTCAGGGTCGGGCTACACCTTC.

Only a few counts were recorded for this clone. The chain has TRBV30 and TRBJ1-1; D gene unclear. V was clipped by 5 bases and J by 0 bases, with 7 bases between them. The germline CDR1 and CDR2 sequences are GTSNPN and SVGIG (reference sequence). This CDR3 contains 12 residues. The CDR3 loop reads CAWFYLNTEAFF. In DNA form, the CDR3 reads TGTGCCTGGTTCTACTTGAACACTGAAGCTTTCTTT.

This chain uses TRBV5-4 with TRBJ2-1; 10 bases fit TRBD2. Per germline, CDR1 SGHNT and CDR2 YYREEE (reference sequence). The length of the CDR3 is 15 residues. Trimming cost V 2 bases and J 9 bases; bases outside gene matches: 8. The CDR3 spells CASSLGLAGVGEQFF. In DNA, the CDR3 is TGTGCCAGCAGCTTAGGGCTAGCGGGAGTTGGTGAGCAGTTCTTC.

In nucleotides, the CDR3 is TGCGCCAGCAGCGACCCTACAGGGGTCTATGGCTACACCTTC. Translation: CASSDPTGVYGYTF. The rearrangement links TRBV5-1 to TRBJ1-2; 7 nucleotides align to TRBD1. The V gene's germline CDR1 is SGHRS and CDR2 YFSETQ. The CDR3 totals 14 residues. Losses at the gene ends were 4 bases for V and 4 bases for J; bases not matched to a gene: 7.

V usage is TRBV27 and J usage is TRBJ1-6, with 7 nucleotides matching TRBD1. V gave up 6 bases and J gave up 7 bases; unmatched junction bases: 3. Germline CDR1 MNHEY, CDR2 SMNVEV (reference sequence). The CDR3 has 13 amino acids. The CDR3 loop is CASRGQNNSPLHF. The CDR3 DNA sequence: TGTGCCAGCAGGGGACAGAACAATTCACCCCTCCACTTT.

The genes are TRBV7-9 and TRBJ2-7, with a tentative D call TRBD2 (5 bases). The germline CDR1 and CDR2 sequences are SEHNR and FQNEAQ (reference sequence). The V gene lost 2 bases and the J gene lost 1 base, with 15 bases spanning the gap. The CDR3 has 16 residues. CDR3 in DNA: TGTGCCAGCAGCTTAAAACCCGGCGGGCTGTCCTACGAGCAGTACTTC. Translating it yields CASSLKPGGLSYEQYF.

V is TRBV6-1 and J is TRBJ1-5; D is perhaps TRBD1 (6 bases). The CDR3 is made up of 16 amino acids. Trimming took 4 bases from V and 1 from J, leaving 14 bases between them. Germline values: CDR1 MNHNS, CDR2 SASEGT. Written as DNA, the CDR3 is TGTGCCAGCAGTGGGGGACATATTCTCAGCAATCAGCCCCAGCATTTT. This translates into CASSGGHILSNQPQHF.

The gene calls are TRBV28 and TRBJ1-2, with no clear D. Germline V gene lookup returns CDR1 MDHEN and CDR2 SYDVKM. The V gene lost 5 bases and the J gene lost 5 bases, with 15 bases spanning the gap. The CDR3 covers 14 residues. This chain's CDR3 is CASSLAKTWYGYTF. DNA for the CDR3: TGTGCCAGCAGTCTTGCCAAGACATGGTATGGCTACACCTTC.

This rearrangement joins TRBV5-1 to TRBJ1-1; unclear D gene. The length of the CDR3 is 16 residues. Germline CDR1 and CDR2: SGHRS and YFSETQ. Trimming took off 0 bases at V and 1 base at J, with 13 bases between the two ends. The CDR3 spells CASSLGIGSQNTEAFF. The CDR3 DNA is TGCGCCAGCAGCTTGGGAATTGGCTCCCAGAACACTGAAGCTTTCTTT.

The genes are TRBV19 and TRBJ1-4, with TRBD1 matching over 7 bases. V lost 3 bases to trimming and J lost 8 bases; unmatched junction nucleotides: 18. Germline CDR1 is LNHDA and CDR2 is SQIVND (reference sequence). The CDR3 runs 18 residues. Here the CDR3 reads CASSIVGQWRMELEKLFF. CDR3 nucleotide sequence: TGTGCCAGTAGTATCGTGGGACAGTGGCGTATGGAATTAGAAAAACTGTTTTTT.

The chain combines TRBV24-1 with TRBJ1-5; 9 bases align to TRBD1. Germline trimming cut 5 bases from V and 5 bases from J; bases unmatched to any gene: 3. CDR1 is KGHDR, CDR2 SFDVKD, per germline. The CDR3 covers 14 residues. In DNA form, the CDR3 reads TGTGCCACCAGTGGATGGGACAGGGATCAGCCCCAGCATTTT. It is translated as CATSGWDRDQPQHF.

In this sample, this clone turned up once. The V call is TRBV3-1 (or the pseudogene TRBV3-2), the J call TRBJ2-7, with D uncertain. Trimming took 0 bases from V and 9 from J, leaving 9 bases between them. The CDR3 totals 12 residues. Germline V gives CDR1 LGHDT, CDR2 YNNKEL (reference sequence). CDR3 sequence (DNA): TGTGCCAGCAGCCAAGAGCGCTCTCCGCAGTACTTC. This sequence encodes CASSQERSPQYF.

The chain employs TRBV28 and TRBJ1-3; possibly TRBD1 for D (5 bases). CDR3 length equals 13 residues. V dropped 1 base and J dropped 5 bases, with 6 bases sitting between them. Germline lookup yields CDR1 MDHEN and CDR2 SYDVKM. This CDR3 is CASSLSGRNTIYF. CDR3 DNA: TGTGCCAGCAGTTTATCAGGGAGAAACACCATATATTTT.

V usage is TRBV19 and J usage is TRBJ1-5, with D possibly being TRBD1 (6 bases). Trimming took off 4 bases at V and 1 base at J, with 11 bases between the two ends. The CDR3 consists of 15 residues. The germline gives CDR1 LNHDA, CDR2 SQIVND (reference sequence). CDR3 coding DNA: TGTGCCAGTAGTAGGGGGCAAAGGAGCAATCAGCCCCAGCATTTT. This translates into CASSRGQRSNQPQHF.

The chain employs TRBV10-3 and TRBJ1-5; D gene ambiguous. V dropped 0 bases and J dropped 5 bases, with 8 bases sitting between them. Germline lookup yields CDR1 ENHRY and CDR2 SYGVKD. The CDR3 consists of 14 residues. The CDR3 coding sequence is TGTGCCATCAGTGAGTCGTCGGGGTATCAGCCCCAGCATTTT. Its translation is CAISESSGYQPQHF.

V and J are TRBV6-5 and TRBJ1-1, with 10 bases identical to TRBD1. Germline assignment: CDR1 MNHEY and CDR2 SVGAGI. The CDR3 totals 14 residues. The V gene end was trimmed by 7 bases and the J gene end by 5 bases; junction bases not matched to a gene: 7. In nucleotides, the CDR3 is TGTGCCAGCAAATTGGACAGGGGGGAAACTGAAGCTTTCTTT. Translating it yields CASKLDRGETEAFF.

The rearrangement links TRBV28 to TRBJ2-7; 8 bases line up with TRBD1. In germline, CDR1 is MDHEN, CDR2 SYDVKM. CDR3 length: 18 amino acids. V was clipped by 6 bases and J by 0 bases; unmatched bases: 16. The CDR3 DNA is TGTGCCAGCAGGACAGGAGGACAGGGCTACCTCTACTCCTACGAGCAGTACTTC. Translated, it gives CASRTGGQGYLYSYEQYF.

The chain couples TRBV6-6 to TRBJ2-5; 9 bases map to TRBD2. The CDR3 covers 15 residues. CDR1 and CDR2 from the germline V gene are MNHNY and SVGAGI (reference sequence). Germline trimming cut 5 bases from V and 5 bases from J; bases unmatched to any gene: 9. DNA of the CDR3: TGTGCCAGCAGTAGTTTTAGCGGGAGTTGGGAGACCCAGTACTTC. Encoded protein: CASSSFSGSWETQYF.

The J gene is TRBJ1-2, the V gene TRBV30, with no clear D. Trimming removed 0 bases at V and 8 bases at J, with 19 bases between. The CDR3 consists of 15 residues. CDR1 GTSNPN and CDR2 SVGIG come from the germline V gene (reference sequence). This chain's CDR3 is CAWSVTQVTVGGYTF. CDR3 nucleotide sequence: TGTGCCTGGAGTGTAACCCAGGTTACGGTAGGCGGCTACACCTTC.

This chain joins TRBV10-2 and TRBJ2-7; tentative D call: TRBD2 (5 bases). There are 11 residues in the CDR3. The V and J ends lost 2 bases and 9 bases respectively, with 8 bases between them. Germline V CDR1 and CDR2: WSHSY, SAAADI. The CDR3 is CASSEVEVQYF. CDR3 coding DNA: TGCGCCAGCAGTGAGGTGGAGGTGCAGTACTTC.